This T cell receptor (beta chain) stems from a study of OX40 agonist ivuxolimab in advanced cancers. As for the study in general: Dose-escalation patients suffered from hepatocellular carcinoma, melanoma, renal cell or head and neck cancer. Among those enrolled, mean age was about 60 years (range about 23 to 79) and 75% to 90% were male. Findings of the study overall: Circulating CD4+ and CD8+ T cells showed clonal expansion by week 6 at 0.1 to 3.0 mg/kg. Expanded clones tended on average to be more numerous among CD8+ T cells than CD4+.

In the case of this clone: Its specificity is unknown.

The CDR3 is 12 residues long. V was clipped by 3 bases and J by 6 bases, with 7 bases between them. Germline CDR1 is LGHNT and CDR2 is FRNRAP. Using immunoSEQ multiplex PCR, the repertoire was profiled, and TCRdb retains in-frame clones only, with some absent. The repertoire holds approximately 70,000 clones, with around 89% as singletons. The source is an adult with an advanced solid tumor such as melanoma, head and neck, liver or kidney cancer. The V and J genes are TRBV12-5 and TRBJ2-3; D unresolved. The sequencing here drew on CD4+ or CD8+ T cells sorted from blood, taken in a trial of the OX40 agonist ivuxolimab. CDR3 region: CASGFSFDTQYF. The CDR3 bases are TGTGCTAGTGGTTTTAGCTTTGATACGCAGTATTTT.